This T cell receptor (beta chain) is drawn from a study of beta chain features in type 1 diabetes. Study-level findings and limits: Moderate but significant shortening of TCRB CDR3s was recorded in all four CD4+ subsets from Type 1 diabetes patients.

cDNA synthesis used the whole RNA isolate, giving expressed TCRB sequences. Here immunoSEQ multiplex PCR was the method, and the copy in TCRdb shows in-frame clones only, minus some. The sample holds 500,000 to 800,000 clones; 9.5% to 15% are singletons and the top ten take 0.09% to 0.15%. The CDR3 length is 10 residues. CDR1 SGHDN and CDR2 FVKESK come from the germline V gene. This clone was seen only a few times. Its matching antigen is unknown. The receptor comes from a man under 40 with type 1 diabetes. Material for sequencing was naive CD4+ T cells from blood. The gene calls are TRBV14 and TRBJ2-7; unclear D gene. CDR3 sequence reads: CASSQDGAIV. The CDR3 coding sequence is TGTGCCAGCAGCCAAGATGGAGCTATCGTC.